This T cell receptor (beta chain) emerged from a study of shared clonotypes between healthy human individuals. Findings and caveats of the study: Memory subsets generally showed lower estimated richness than naive subsets.

The CDR3 runs to 15 residues. Germline V gives CDR1 SGHRS, CDR2 YFSETQ. After removal of 0 bases from V and 5 bases from J, the junction contained 5 bases not matched to a gene. With regard to this clone: Its antigen is unknown.

Replicate sorted-subset PCRs were loaded with 150 to 200 ng DNA, about 30,000 T cell genomes. Assay used: immunoSEQ multiplex PCR; TCRdb lists only in-frame clones, some missing. Here the sample spans over 2 million clones, 80% to 95% being singletons. This TCR was recovered from a man aged 18 to 29 in good health. Some clones in this sample may be carry-over from other donors' samples. J is TRBJ2-3 and V is TRBV5-1; TRBD2 agrees at 8 bases. Sequencing was performed on naive CD4+ T cells from PBMCs. Described subset: CD45RA+ positively selected. CDR3 DNA sequence: TGCGCCAGCAGCTTGGTGGCGACTAGCGAAGATACGCAGTATTTT. It specifies CASSLVATSEDTQYF.